This T cell receptor (beta chain) originates from a study of blood T cell repertoires in COVID-19. Background on the study: Sites across the United States, Italy and Spain contributed samples from acute and convalescent COVID-19. Nucleic acid was either cDNA or gDNA, and it came from T cells, B-cell-depleted T cells, or PBMCs.

In its sample, this clone was seen a few times. Seattle patients were enrolled during active infection and followed longitudinally. In the original processing: Nucleated cell counts were estimated from reference gene primer amplification. Some clones are missing from TCRdb's copy, which holds only in-frame ones; the method was immunoSEQ multiplex PCR. V and J calls and clone size are as listed in that table; D and trimming were resolved from the DNA. The sample has fewer than 250,000 clones; about 93% are singletons. The sample comprised peripheral blood. The receptor comes from a man in his sixties with COVID-19, enrolled during active disease.

The CDR3 protein is CASSPPGQAGNTIYF. The CDR3 DNA reads as TGCGCCAGCAGCCCCCCGGGACAGGCCGGAAACACCATATATTTT. The chain links TRBV4-1 to TRBJ1-3; TRBD1 agrees at 8 bases. Per germline, CDR1 MGHRA and CDR2 YSYEKL. This CDR3 has 15 amino acids. Trimming cost V 4 bases and J 4 bases; bases outside gene matches: 6.